Below, 3 T cell receptor beta chains from the same sample are listed, as sequenced in a study of CD8+ T cells in alopecia areata. Regarding treatment: oral pan-JAK inhibitor, 5-10 mg twice daily. The authors extracted RNA and reverse transcribed it into cDNA as the sequencing template. TCRdb keeps only in-frame clones here, not all; method: immunoSEQ multiplex PCR. The sample includes approximately 280,000 clones, roughly 60% of them seen just once. This material consisted of CD4+ T cells sorted from blood, taken at week 24, from a patient treated with tofacitinib. These receptors came from a human donor with alopecia areata.

The chain has TRBV4-3 and TRBJ2-3, with D perhaps TRBD1 or TRBD2 (5 bases each). This CDR3 is 17 amino acids long. Trimming took 0 bases from V and 0 from J, leaving 13 bases between them. Germline-derived CDR1 and CDR2 are LGHNA and YSLEER. CDR3 amino acids: CASSQDDKGSSTDTQYF. For the CDR3, the DNA is TGCGCCAGCAGCCAAGATGACAAGGGGAGTAGCACAGATACGCAGTATTTT.

This chain joins TRBV6-6 and TRBJ2-7, with 10 bases lining up with TRBD1. Per the germline V gene, CDR1 is MNHNY and CDR2 is SVGAGI (reference sequence). The CDR3 totals 15 residues. V was clipped by 7 bases and J by 4 bases; unmatched bases: 10. This chain's CDR3 is CASTQSGQGIYEQYF. The CDR3 DNA reads TGTGCCAGCACCCAGTCGGGACAGGGGATATACGAGCAGTACTTC.

The chain uses TRBV15 and TRBJ2-3; D remains ambiguous. Germline V gene data show CDR1 as LNHNV and CDR2 as YYDKDF (reference sequence). This CDR3 contains 14 residues. The V and J ends lost 0 bases and 6 bases respectively, with 10 bases between them. The CDR3 DNA follows: TGTGCCACCAGCAGAGATTCGGCCGGCGATACGCAGTATTTT. Translation gives CATSRDSAGDTQYF. The full variable domain, with the rest looked up from reference TRBV15 and TRBJ2-3, is DAMVIQNPRYQVTQFGKPVTLSCSQTLNHNVMYWYQQKSSQAPKLLFHYYDKDFNNEADTPDNFQSRRPNTSFCFLDIRSPGLGDTAMYLCATSRDSAGDTQYFGPGTRLTVL.